One TCR beta chain is described in this entry. Via MiXCR, TCRdb re-called the RT-PCR reads, giving one row per CDR3 protein. The sample yields hundreds of thousands of distinct CDR3 sequences, over 12% seen once. This CDR3 spans 14 amino acids. From germline, CDR1 is SGHRS and CDR2 YFSETQ. The V gene end was trimmed by 2 bases and the J gene end by 7 bases; junction bases not matched to a gene: 5. This sequence originates from a female donor in good health, serving as a healthy control. Sequencing input: memory CD4+ T cells from blood. This chain uses TRBV5-1 with TRBJ2-2; 7 nucleotides line up with TRBD1. The CDR3 is CASSFGQDHGELFF. In nucleotides, the CDR3 is TGCGCCAGCAGCTTCGGACAGGATCACGGGGAGCTGTTTTTT. Filled out from reference TRBV5-1 and TRBJ2-2, the complete variable domain reads KAGVTQTPRYLIKTRGQQVTLSCSPISGHRSVSWYQQTPGQGLQFLFEYFSETQRNKGNFPGRFSGRQFSNSRSEMNVSTLELGDSALYLCASSFGQDHGELFFGEGSRLTVL.